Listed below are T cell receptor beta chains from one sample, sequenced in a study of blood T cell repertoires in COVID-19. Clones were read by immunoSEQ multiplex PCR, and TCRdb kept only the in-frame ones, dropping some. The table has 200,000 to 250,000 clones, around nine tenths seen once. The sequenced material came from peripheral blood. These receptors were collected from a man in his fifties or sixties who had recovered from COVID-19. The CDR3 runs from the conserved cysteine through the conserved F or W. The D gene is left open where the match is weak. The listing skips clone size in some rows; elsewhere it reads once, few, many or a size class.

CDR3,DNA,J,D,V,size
CASSRSRLQNYEQYF,TGTGCCAGCAGTCGAAGTCGACTGCAAAACTACGAGCAGTACTTC,TRBJ2-7,-,TRBV7-2,-
CASSLTPDRGGTEAFF,TGCGCCAGCAGCCTAACCCCGGACAGGGGAGGTACTGAAGCTTTCTTT,TRBJ1-1,TRBD1,TRBV5-1,-
CASSLGRTGETQYF,TGTGCCAGCAGTCTCGGGAGAACGGGAGAGACCCAGTACTTC,TRBJ2-5,-,TRBV6-2/TRBV6-3,-
CSASLLGQAGGNEQFF,TGCAGTGCTAGTCTCCTCGGACAGGCGGGAGGTAATGAGCAGTTCTTC,TRBJ2-1,-,TRBV20-1,-
CASRLAGSFNEQFF,TGTGCCAGCAGACTAGCGGGATCATTCAATGAGCAGTTCTTC,TRBJ2-1,TRBD2,TRBV27,-
CASSIADSYGYTF,TGTGCCAGCAGTATCGCGGACAGCTATGGCTACACCTTC,TRBJ1-2,-,TRBV6-5,-
CASSPLDTQYF,TGTGCCAGCAGTCCTTTGGATACGCAGTATTTT,TRBJ2-3,-,TRBV2,-
CASTNLRAKNIQYF,TGTGCCAGCACTAATCTTCGAGCCAAAAACATTCAGTACTTC,TRBJ2-4,-,TRBV6-5,-
CSAREGGGYTF,TGCAGTGCTAGAGAGGGGGGTGGCTACACCTTC,TRBJ1-2,-,TRBV20-1,-
CASSGRGRSNTGELFF,TGTGCCAGCAGTGGGCGGGGGAGATCGAACACCGGGGAGCTGTTTTTT,TRBJ2-2,TRBD2,TRBV27,-
CASSGLAGETGELFF,TGCGCCAGCAGTGGACTAGCGGGGGAAACCGGGGAGCTGTTTTTT,TRBJ2-2,TRBD2,TRBV5-1,-
CASSLRSNEQFF,TGTGCCAGTAGCTTAAGGAGTAATGAGCAGTTCTTC,TRBJ2-1,-,TRBV27,-
CASRKVGQGRKCGNQPQHF,TGTGCCAGCAGGAAGGTCGGGCAGGGGCGAAAATGTGGCAATCAGCCCCAGCATTTT,TRBJ1-5,-,TRBV21-1,-
CASSQSSGLNTEAFF,TGTGCCAGCTCACAGTCAAGCGGTTTGAACACTGAAGCTTTCTTT,TRBJ1-1,-,TRBV18,-
CASSPTGSSAVNEKLFF,TGTGCCAGCAGCCCTACAGGGTCCTCAGCGGTAAATGAAAAACTGTTTTTT,TRBJ1-4,-,TRBV9,-
CSASRRTSGNEQFF,TGCAGTGCTAGTAGAAGGACTAGTGGTAATGAGCAGTTCTTC,TRBJ2-1,TRBD2,TRBV20-1,-
CASSLTPATEAFF,TGTGCCAGCAGCTTAACCCCCGCGACTGAAGCTTTCTTT,TRBJ1-1,-,TRBV7-3,-
CASSLVASGRWNEQFF,TGTGCCAGCAGTTTAGTCGCTAGCGGGAGGTGGAATGAGCAGTTCTTC,TRBJ2-1,TRBD2,TRBV27,-
CASSTPGQGYEQYF,TGTGCCAGCAGTACTCCGGGACAGGGGTACGAGCAGTACTTC,TRBJ2-7,TRBD1,TRBV28,once
CASSQSQWGGYEQYF,TGCGCCAGCAGCCAAAGTCAGTGGGGAGGCTACGAGCAGTACTTC,TRBJ2-7,-,TRBV4-1,-
CASSRGYEQYF,TGTGCCAGCAGTCGAGGCTACGAGCAGTACTTC,TRBJ2-7,-,TRBV11-3,-
CASSLTAASSYEQYF,TGTGCCAGCAGCTTGACCGCGGCATCTTCCTACGAGCAGTACTTC,TRBJ2-7,-,TRBV5-5,-
CASSVELDTEAFF,TGTGCCAGCAGCGTAGAACTCGACACTGAAGCTTTCTTT,TRBJ1-1,-,TRBV9,-
CASTSGRTGRSEEQFF,TGTGCCAGCACATCCGGAAGGACAGGAAGGAGTGAGGAGCAGTTCTTC,TRBJ2-1,TRBD1,TRBV6-6,-
CASSVAAQETQYF,TGTGCCAGCAGTGTAGCGGCTCAAGAGACCCAGTACTTC,TRBJ2-5,-,TRBV2,once
CASSQVGGNQPQHF,TGCGCCAGCAGCCAAGTAGGGGGTAATCAGCCCCAGCATTTT,TRBJ1-5,-,TRBV4-1,-
CASRAGTGFSYEQYF,TGTGCCAGCAGAGCCGGGACAGGGTTTTCGTACGAGCAGTACTTC,TRBJ2-7,TRBD1,TRBV27,-
CASSPTGTATDTQYF,TGTGCCAGCAGCCCCACCGGGACTGCCACAGATACGCAGTATTTT,TRBJ2-3,-,TRBV11-2,-
CASSYLARGTYEQYF,TGTGCCAGCAGTTACCTGGCGCGGGGGACCTACGAGCAGTACTTC,TRBJ2-7,TRBD2,TRBV6-2/TRBV6-3,-
CASSRQGVNTEAFF,TGTGCCAGCAGCCGACAGGGGGTGAACACTGAAGCTTTCTTT,TRBJ1-1,TRBD1,TRBV5-4,-
CASSHRESLATEAFF,TGTGCCAGCAGCCACCGGGAGTCCCTGGCCACTGAAGCTTTCTTT,TRBJ1-1,-,TRBV5-6,-
CASSPFYEQYF,TGTGCCAGCAGCCCGTTCTACGAGCAGTACTTC,TRBJ2-7,-,TRBV2,-
CASSYPGAGNTIYF,TGTGCCAGCAGTTACCCGGGGGCTGGAAACACCATATATTTT,TRBJ1-3,-,TRBV6-6,-
CASSWARTGRSSPLHF,TGTGCCAGCAGCTGGGCCAGGACAGGGAGGAGTTCACCCCTCCACTTT,TRBJ1-6,TRBD1,TRBV3-1/TRBV3-2,-
CASSPGQVTEQYF,TGTGCCAGCTCACCGGGACAGGTCACCGAGCAGTACTTC,TRBJ2-7,TRBD1,TRBV18,-
CASSSGQVDSPLHF,TGCGCCAGCAGCTCGGGACAGGTGGATTCACCCCTCCACTTT,TRBJ1-6,TRBD1,TRBV5-1,-
CASSISRGSGANEQFF,TGTGCCAGTAGTATCAGTAGAGGTAGCGGAGCCAATGAGCAGTTCTTC,TRBJ2-1,-,TRBV19,-
CASSVQRTGKAFF,TGTGCCAGCAGCGTACAAAGGACAGGAAAAGCTTTCTTT,TRBJ1-1,TRBD1,TRBV9,-
CATFKVRGQGRSEQFF,TGTGCCACGTTCAAAGTAAGGGGACAGGGGAGGAGTGAGCAGTTCTTC,TRBJ2-1,TRBD1,TRBV27,few
CASSYQDFSYEQYF,TGTGCCAGCAGTTATCAGGACTTTTCCTACGAGCAGTACTTC,TRBJ2-7,-,TRBV6-2/TRBV6-3,-
CASSLGLSGDTEAFF,TGTGCCAGCAGCTTAGGTCTCTCAGGGGACACTGAAGCTTTCTTT,TRBJ1-1,-,TRBV7-2,-
CASSLGGTAQGGYTF,TGTGCCAGCTCACTAGGCGGGACAGCACAAGGAGGCTACACCTTC,TRBJ1-2,TRBD1,TRBV18,-
CASSPNIGGGELFF,TGTGCCAGCAGTCCGAATATCGGGGGCGGGGAGCTGTTTTTT,TRBJ2-2,-,TRBV27,few
CASSPGTVGIMEFF,TGCGCCAGCAGCCCCGGGACAGTTGGTATCATGGAGTTCTTC,TRBJ2-1,TRBD1,TRBV5-1,-
CASSSQGWHAETQYF,TGCGCCAGCAGCTCCCAGGGTTGGCACGCAGAGACCCAGTACTTC,TRBJ2-5,-,TRBV5-1,-
CASSLGRVTDTQYF,TGTGCCAGCAGCTTGGGCAGGGTAACAGATACGCAGTATTTT,TRBJ2-3,-,TRBV5-6,-
CASMFRGRNTEAFF,TGTGCCAGCATGTTTAGGGGGCGGAACACTGAAGCTTTCTTT,TRBJ1-1,TRBD1,TRBV27,-
CASSPWTGKLDSGNTIYF,TGTGCCAGCAGCCCCTGGACAGGGAAGCTAGACTCTGGAAACACCATATATTTT,TRBJ1-3,TRBD1,TRBV7-9,-
CASSLTSASTDTQYF,TGTGCCAGCAGCTTGACTAGCGCCAGCACAGATACGCAGTATTTT,TRBJ2-3,TRBD2,TRBV7-3,-
CASKSGQTVTGELFF,TGTGCCAGTAAGAGCGGACAGACTGTCACCGGGGAGCTGTTTTTT,TRBJ2-2,-,TRBV19,-
CASRNRGNEQYF,TGTGCCAGCAGGAATCGAGGGAACGAGCAGTACTTC,TRBJ2-7,-,TRBV3-1/TRBV3-2,-
CASSVGVGFSYEQYF,TGTGCCAGCAGCGTAGGGGTCGGGTTTTCCTACGAGCAGTACTTC,TRBJ2-7,-,TRBV9,-
CASSRTSGGTDTQYF,TGTGCCAGTAGTAGGACTAGCGGGGGAACAGATACGCAGTATTTT,TRBJ2-3,TRBD2,TRBV19,-
CASSQEDRGHQPQHF,TGCGCCAGCAGCCAAGAAGACAGGGGACATCAGCCCCAGCATTTT,TRBJ1-5,TRBD1,TRBV4-1,-